This T cell receptor (beta chain) was captured in a study of monozygotic twins with inflammatory bowel disease. Whole-study results and caveats: Whereas healthy co-twins had higher TCRbeta diversity (inverse Simpson), IBD patients had lower diversity. Relative clonotype sharing with others was diminished in IBD patients versus healthy twins, particularly with disease activity.

Remarks on this clonotype: As yet, its antigen is unknown.

Per the germline V gene, CDR1 is MDHEN and CDR2 is SYDVKM. This CDR3 region has 15 residues. TCRdb re-called the 5' RACE reads and shows each CDR3 protein once, DNA omitted. This sample's clone table lists approximately 420,000 distinct CDR3 sequences. J is TRBJ1-3 and V is TRBV28. Material for sequencing was blood. The source of this sequence is a human donor with ulcerative colitis or Crohn's disease, or a healthy co-twin of an affected twin (not recorded which). CDR3 sequence reads: CASNQLPPVGNTIYF.